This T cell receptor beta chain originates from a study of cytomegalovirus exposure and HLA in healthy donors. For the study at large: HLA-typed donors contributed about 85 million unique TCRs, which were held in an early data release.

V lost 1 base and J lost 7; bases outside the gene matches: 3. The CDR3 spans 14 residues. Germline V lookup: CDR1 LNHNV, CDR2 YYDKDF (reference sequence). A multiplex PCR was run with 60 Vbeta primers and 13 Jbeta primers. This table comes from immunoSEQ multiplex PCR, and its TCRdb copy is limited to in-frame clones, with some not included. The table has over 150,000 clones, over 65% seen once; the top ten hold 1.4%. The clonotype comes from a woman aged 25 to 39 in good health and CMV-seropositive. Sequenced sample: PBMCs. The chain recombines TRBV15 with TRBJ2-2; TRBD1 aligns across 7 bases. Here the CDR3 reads CATSRGQGIGELFF. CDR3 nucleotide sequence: TGTGCCACCAGCAGAGGACAGGGAATCGGGGAGCTGTTTTTT.